This T cell receptor beta chain was identified in a study of early T cells in non-severe SARS-CoV-2 infection. Overall study context: It was bulk RNA from unsorted whole blood that was sequenced, and the chains were unpaired.

Study-wide findings and caveats: Using VDJdb, the matching emphasized anti-spike CD8 responses while missing private and CD4 specificities.

This clonotype was seen only a few times. The antigen is not known. The V gene's germline CDR1 is DFQATT and CDR2 SNEGSKA (reference sequence). Between the trimmed V and J ends, which lost 5 bases and 5 bases, there was a span of 10 bases. The CDR3 covers 12 residues. Researchers tagged individual cDNA molecules with unique molecular identifiers. TCRdb passed the 5' RACE reads through MiXCR, listing each CDR3 protein once. The sample records approximately 79,000 distinct CDR3 sequences, under 15% being singletons. The sample consisted of whole blood. The origin of this receptor is an adult who was a healthcare worker with PCR-confirmed SARS-CoV-2 infection or an uninfected control (not recorded which). V usage is TRBV20-1 and J usage is TRBJ2-1; TRBD2 might be the D (6 bases). CDR3 in amino acids: CSASGLHNEQFF. CDR3 nucleotides: TGCAGTGCTTCGGGACTCCACAATGAGCAGTTCTTC.